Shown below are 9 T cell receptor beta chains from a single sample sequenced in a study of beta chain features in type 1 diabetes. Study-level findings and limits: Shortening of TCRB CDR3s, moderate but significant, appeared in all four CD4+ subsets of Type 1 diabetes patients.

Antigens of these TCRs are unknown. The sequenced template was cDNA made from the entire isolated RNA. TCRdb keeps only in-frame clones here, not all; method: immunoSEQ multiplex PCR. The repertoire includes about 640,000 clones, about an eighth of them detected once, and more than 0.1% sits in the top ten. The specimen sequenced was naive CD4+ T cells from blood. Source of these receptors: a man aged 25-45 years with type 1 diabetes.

The CDR3: CASSSTGGGWDTQYF. The CDR3 coding sequence is TGTGCCAGCAGTTCGACAGGGGGCGGCTGGGATACGCAGTATTTT. The chain employs TRBV27 and TRBJ2-3; 10 bases align to TRBD1. Germline trimming cut 4 bases from V and 6 bases from J; bases unmatched to any gene: 7. CDR1 and CDR2 (germline): MNHEY, SMNVEV (reference sequence). This CDR3 is built from 15 residues.

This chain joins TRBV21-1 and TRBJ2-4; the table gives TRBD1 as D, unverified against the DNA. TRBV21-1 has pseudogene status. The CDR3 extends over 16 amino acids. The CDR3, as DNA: TGTGCCAGCAGCAAATCGGCGTGGGCAGGGAAAAACATTCAGTACTTC. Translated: CASSKSAWAGKNIQYF.

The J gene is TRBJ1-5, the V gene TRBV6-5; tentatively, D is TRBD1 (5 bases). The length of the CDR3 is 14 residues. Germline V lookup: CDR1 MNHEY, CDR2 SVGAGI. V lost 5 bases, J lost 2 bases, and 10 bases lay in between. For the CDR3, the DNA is TGTGCCAGCAGTCCAGGGAAGGGCAATCAGCCCCAGCATTTT. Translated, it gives CASSPGKGNQPQHF.

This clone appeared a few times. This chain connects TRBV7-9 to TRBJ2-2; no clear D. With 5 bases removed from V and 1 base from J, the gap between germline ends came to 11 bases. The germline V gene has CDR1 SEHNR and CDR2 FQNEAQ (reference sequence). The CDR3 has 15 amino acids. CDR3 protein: CASSLDTVNTGELFF. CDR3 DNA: TGTGCCAGCAGCCTGGATACAGTGAACACCGGGGAGCTGTTTTTT.

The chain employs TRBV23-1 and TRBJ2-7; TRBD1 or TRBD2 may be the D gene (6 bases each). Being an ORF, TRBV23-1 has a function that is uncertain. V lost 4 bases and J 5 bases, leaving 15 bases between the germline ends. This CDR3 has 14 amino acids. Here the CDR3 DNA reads TGCGCCAGCAGTCCCCGCGGGACATCACACGAGCAGTACTTC. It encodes CASSPRGTSHEQYF.

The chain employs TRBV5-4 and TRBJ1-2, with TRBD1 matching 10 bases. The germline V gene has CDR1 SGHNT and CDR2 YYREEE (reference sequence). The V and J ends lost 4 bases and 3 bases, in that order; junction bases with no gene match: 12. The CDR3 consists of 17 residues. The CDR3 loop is CASSPIKTGGRHYGYTF. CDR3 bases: TGTGCCAGCAGCCCGATTAAGACAGGGGGCCGACACTATGGCTACACCTTC.

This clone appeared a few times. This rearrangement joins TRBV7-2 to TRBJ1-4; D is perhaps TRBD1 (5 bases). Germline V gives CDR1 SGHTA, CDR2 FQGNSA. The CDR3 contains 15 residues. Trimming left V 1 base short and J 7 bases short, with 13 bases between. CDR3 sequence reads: CASSLGQGAGEKLFF. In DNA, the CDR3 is TGTGCCAGCAGCTTAGGTCAAGGGGCAGGTGAAAAACTGTTTTTT. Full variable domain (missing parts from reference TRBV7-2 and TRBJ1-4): GAGVSQSPSNKVTEKGKDVELRCDPISGHTALYWYRQSLGQGLEFLIYFQGNSAPDKSGLPSDRFSAERTGGSVSTLTIQRTQQEDSAVYLCASSLGQGAGEKLFFGSGTQLSVL.

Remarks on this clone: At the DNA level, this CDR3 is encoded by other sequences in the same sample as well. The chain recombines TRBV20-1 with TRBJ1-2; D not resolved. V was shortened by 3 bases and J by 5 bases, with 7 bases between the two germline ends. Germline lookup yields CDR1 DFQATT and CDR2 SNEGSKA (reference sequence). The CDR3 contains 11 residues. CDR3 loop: CSASGGYGYTF. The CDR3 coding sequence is TGCAGTGCTAGTGGTGGTTATGGCTACACCTTC.

The CDR3 loop is CASSFEQGQKLFF. Here the CDR3 DNA reads TGTGCCAGCAGTTTCGAACAGGGCCAAAAACTGTTTTTT. V usage is TRBV27 and J usage is TRBJ1-4; D is perhaps TRBD1 (6 bases). The CDR3 sequence is 13 residues long. The germline CDR1 and CDR2 sequences are MNHEY and SMNVEV (reference sequence). With 3 bases removed from V and 9 bases from J, the gap between germline ends came to 11 bases.